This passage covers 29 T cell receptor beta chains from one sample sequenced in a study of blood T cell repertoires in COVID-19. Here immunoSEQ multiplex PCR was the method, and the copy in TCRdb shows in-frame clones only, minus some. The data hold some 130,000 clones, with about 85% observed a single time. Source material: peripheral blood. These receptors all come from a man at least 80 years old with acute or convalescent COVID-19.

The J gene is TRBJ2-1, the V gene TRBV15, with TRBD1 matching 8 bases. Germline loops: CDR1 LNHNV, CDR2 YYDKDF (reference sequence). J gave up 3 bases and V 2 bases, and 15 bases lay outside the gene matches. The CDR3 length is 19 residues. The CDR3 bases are TGTGCCACCAGCAGACCAATAATCGATGGGGGACAGGACTACAATGAGCAGTTCTTC. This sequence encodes CATSRPIIDGGQDYNEQFF.

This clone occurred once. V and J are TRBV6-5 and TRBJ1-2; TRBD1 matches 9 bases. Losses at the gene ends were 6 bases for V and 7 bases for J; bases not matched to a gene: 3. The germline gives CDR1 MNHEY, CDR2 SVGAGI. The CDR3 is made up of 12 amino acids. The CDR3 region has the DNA TGTGCCAGCAGGCAACAGGGGGCTGGCTACACCTTC. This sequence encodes CASRQQGAGYTF.

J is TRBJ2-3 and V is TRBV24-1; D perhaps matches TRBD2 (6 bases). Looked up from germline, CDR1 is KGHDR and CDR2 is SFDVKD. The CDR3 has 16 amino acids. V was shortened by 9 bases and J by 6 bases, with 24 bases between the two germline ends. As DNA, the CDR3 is TGTGCCACCCGAATTTCTTGCCGGGACTTAAACGATACGCAGTATTTT. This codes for CATRISCRDLNDTQYF.

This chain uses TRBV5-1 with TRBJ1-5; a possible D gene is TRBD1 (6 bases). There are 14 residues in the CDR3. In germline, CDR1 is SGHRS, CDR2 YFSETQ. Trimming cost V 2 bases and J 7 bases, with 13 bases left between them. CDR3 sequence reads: CASSFGGAGQPQHF. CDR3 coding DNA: TGCGCCAGCAGCTTTGGGGGGGCGGGCCAGCCCCAGCATTTT.

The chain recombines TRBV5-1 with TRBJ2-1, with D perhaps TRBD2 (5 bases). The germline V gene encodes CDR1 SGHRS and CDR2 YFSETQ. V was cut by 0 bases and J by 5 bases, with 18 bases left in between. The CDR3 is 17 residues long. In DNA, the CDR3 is TGCGCCAGCAGCTTGGGATCTAGCTTTTTCTCTAACAATGAGCAGTTCTTC. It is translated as CASSLGSSFFSNNEQFF. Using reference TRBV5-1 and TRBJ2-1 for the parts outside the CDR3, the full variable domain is KAGVTQTPRYLIKTRGQQVTLSCSPISGHRSVSWYQQTPGQGLQFLFEYFSETQRNKGNFPGRFSGRQFSNSRSEMNVSTLELGDSALYLCASSLGSSFFSNNEQFFGPGTRLTVL.

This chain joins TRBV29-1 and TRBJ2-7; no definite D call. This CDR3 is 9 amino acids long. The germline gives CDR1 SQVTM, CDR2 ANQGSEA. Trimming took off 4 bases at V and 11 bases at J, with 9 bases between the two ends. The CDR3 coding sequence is TGCAGCGTTGTTAGCATGGAGTACTTC. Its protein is CSVVSMEYF.

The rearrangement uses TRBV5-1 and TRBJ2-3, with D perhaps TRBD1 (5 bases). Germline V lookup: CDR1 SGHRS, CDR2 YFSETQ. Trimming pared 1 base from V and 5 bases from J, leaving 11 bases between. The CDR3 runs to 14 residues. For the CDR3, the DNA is TGCGCCAGCAGCTTGACCCAGGGCCGAGATACGCAGTATTTT. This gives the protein CASSLTQGRDTQYF.

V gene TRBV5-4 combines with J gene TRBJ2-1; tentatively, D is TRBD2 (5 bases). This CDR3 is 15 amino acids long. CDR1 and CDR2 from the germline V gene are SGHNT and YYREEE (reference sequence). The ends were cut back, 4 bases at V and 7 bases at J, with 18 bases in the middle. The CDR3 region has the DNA TGTGCCAGCAGCGCGGTTGGAGGAGGTGGAAATGAGCAGTTCTTC. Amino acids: CASSAVGGGGNEQFF.

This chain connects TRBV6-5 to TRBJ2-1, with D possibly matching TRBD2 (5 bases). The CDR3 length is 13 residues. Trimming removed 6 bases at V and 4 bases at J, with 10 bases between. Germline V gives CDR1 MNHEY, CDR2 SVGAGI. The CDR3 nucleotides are TGTGCCAGCAGAACCGGGAAATACAATGAGCAGTTCTTC. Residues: CASRTGKYNEQFF.

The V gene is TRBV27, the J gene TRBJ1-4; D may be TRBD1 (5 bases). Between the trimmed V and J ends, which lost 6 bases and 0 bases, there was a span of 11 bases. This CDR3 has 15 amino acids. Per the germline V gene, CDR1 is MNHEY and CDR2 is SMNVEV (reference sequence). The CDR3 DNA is TGTGCCAGCAGGAAGGGGTCTTCAACTAATGAAAAACTGTTTTTT. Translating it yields CASRKGSSTNEKLFF.

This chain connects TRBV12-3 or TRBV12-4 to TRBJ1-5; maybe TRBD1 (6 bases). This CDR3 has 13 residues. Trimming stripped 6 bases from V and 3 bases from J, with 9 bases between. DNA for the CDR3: TGTGCCAGCAGCACAGGGATCAATCAGCCCCAGCATTTT. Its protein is CASSTGINQPQHF.

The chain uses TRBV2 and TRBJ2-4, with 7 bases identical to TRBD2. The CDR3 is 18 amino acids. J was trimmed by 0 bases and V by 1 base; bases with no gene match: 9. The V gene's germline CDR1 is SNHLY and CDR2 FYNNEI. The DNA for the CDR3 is TGTGCCAGCAGTGAAGGGGAGGGCAAACGGTTAGCCAAAAACATTCAGTACTTC. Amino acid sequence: CASSEGEGKRLAKNIQYF.

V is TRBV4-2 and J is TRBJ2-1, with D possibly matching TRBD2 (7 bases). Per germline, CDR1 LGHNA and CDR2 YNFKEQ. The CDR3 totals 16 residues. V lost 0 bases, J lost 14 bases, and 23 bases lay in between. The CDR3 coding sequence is TGTGCCAGCAGCCAAGATCCGGGGGGCATGAGAGTTAAGAAGTTCTTC. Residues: CASSQDPGGMRVKKFF.

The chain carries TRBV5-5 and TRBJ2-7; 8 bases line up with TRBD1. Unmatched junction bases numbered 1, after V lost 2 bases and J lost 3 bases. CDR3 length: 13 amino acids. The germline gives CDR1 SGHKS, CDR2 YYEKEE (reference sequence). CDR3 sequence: CASSFGTGYEQYF. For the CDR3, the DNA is TGTGCCAGCAGCTTCGGGACAGGCTACGAGCAGTACTTC.

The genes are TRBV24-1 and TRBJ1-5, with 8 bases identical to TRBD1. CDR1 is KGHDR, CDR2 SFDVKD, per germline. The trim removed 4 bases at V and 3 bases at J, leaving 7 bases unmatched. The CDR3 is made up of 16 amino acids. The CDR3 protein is CATSEGDRGFNQPQHF. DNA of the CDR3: TGTGCCACCAGTGAAGGAGACAGGGGATTCAATCAGCCCCAGCATTTT.

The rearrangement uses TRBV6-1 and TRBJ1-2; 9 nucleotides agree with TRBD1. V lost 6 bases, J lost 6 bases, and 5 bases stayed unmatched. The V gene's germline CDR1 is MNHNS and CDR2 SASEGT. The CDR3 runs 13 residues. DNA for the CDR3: TGTGCCAGCAGCCTCCGGACAGGGGATGGCTACACCTTC. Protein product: CASSLRTGDGYTF.

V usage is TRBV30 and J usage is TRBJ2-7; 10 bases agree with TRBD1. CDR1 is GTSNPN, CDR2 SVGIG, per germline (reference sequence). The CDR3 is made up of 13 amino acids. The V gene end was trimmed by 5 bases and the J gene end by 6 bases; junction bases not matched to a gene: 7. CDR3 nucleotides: TGTGCCTGGGGACAGGGGGACCTTTCCGAGCAGTACTTC. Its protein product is CAWGQGDLSEQYF.

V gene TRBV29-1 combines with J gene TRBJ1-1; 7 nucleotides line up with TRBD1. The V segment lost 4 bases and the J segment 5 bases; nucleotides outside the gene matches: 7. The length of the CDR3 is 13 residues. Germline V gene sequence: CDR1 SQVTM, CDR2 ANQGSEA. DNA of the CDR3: TGCAGCGTTGGACGAGGGGGCGAGACTGAAGCTTTCTTT. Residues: CSVGRGGETEAFF. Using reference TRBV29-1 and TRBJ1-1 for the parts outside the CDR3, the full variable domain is SAVISQKPSRDICQRGTSLTIQCQVDSQVTMMFWYRQQPGQSLTLIATANQGSEATYESGFVIDKFPISRPNLTFSTLTVSNMSPEDSSIYLCSVGRGGETEAFFGQGTRLTVV.

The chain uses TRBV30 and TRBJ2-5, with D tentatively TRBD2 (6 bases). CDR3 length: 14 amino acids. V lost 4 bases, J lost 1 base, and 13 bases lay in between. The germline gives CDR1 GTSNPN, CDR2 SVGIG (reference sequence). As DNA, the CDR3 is TGTGCCTGGAAACGGGGGAGCCTCCAAGAGACCCAGTACTTC. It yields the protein CAWKRGSLQETQYF. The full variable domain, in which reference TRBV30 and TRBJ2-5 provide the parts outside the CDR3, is SQTIHQWPATLVQPVGSPLSLECTVEGTSNPNLYWYRQAAGRGLQLLFYSVGIGQISSEVPQNLSASRPQDRQFILSSKKLLLSDSGFYLCAWKRGSLQETQYFGPGTRLLVL.

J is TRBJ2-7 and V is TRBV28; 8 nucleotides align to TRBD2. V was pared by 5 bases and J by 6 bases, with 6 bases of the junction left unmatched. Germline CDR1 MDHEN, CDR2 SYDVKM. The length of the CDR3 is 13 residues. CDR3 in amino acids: CASSGGAGVEQYF. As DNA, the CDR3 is TGTGCCAGCAGTGGGGGAGCGGGAGTCGAGCAGTACTTC.

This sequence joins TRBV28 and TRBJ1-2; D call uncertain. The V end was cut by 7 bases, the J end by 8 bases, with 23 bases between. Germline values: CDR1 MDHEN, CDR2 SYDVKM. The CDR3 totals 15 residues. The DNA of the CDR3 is TGTGCCAGCACCCCGCCTGCGGGTAGGATTTCGGGCTACACCTTC. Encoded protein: CASTPPAGRISGYTF.

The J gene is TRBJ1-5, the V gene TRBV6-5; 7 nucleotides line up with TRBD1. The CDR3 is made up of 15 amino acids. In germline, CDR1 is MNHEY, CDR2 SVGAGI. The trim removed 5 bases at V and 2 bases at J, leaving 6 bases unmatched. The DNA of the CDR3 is TGTGCCAGCAGTCCGGGACAGCGAGGCAATCAGCCCCAGCATTTT. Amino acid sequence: CASSPGQRGNQPQHF.

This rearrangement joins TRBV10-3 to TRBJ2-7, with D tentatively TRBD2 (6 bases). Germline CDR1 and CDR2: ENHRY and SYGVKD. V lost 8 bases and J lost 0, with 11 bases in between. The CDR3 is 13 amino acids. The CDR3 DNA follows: TGTGCCATCGGAGGGTCAGCCTCCTACGAGCAGTACTTC. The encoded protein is CAIGGSASYEQYF.

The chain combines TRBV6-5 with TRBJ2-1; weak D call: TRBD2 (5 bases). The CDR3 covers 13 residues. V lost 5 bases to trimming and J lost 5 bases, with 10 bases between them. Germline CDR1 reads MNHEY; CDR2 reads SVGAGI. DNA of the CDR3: TGTGCCAGCAGTCGGGAATACAACAATGAGCAGTTCTTC. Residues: CASSREYNNEQFF.

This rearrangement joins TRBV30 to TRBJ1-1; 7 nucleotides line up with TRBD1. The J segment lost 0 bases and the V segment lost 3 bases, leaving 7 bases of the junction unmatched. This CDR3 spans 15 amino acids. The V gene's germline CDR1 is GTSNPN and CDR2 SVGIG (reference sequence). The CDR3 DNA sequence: TGTGCCTGGAGCGGACAGGTGATAATGAACACTGAAGCTTTCTTT. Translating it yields CAWSGQVIMNTEAFF.

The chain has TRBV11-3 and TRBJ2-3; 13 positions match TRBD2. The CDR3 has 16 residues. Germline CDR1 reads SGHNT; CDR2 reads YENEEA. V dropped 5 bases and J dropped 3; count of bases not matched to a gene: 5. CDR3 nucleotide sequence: TGTGCCAGCAGCCCCGGGACTAGCGGGACTACAGATACGCAGTATTTT. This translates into CASSPGTSGTTDTQYF.

The CDR3 loop is CASSSTGGSNQPQHF. CDR3 DNA: TGTGCCAGCAGTTCCACAGGGGGCTCGAATCAGCCCCAGCATTTT. V usage is TRBV9 and J usage is TRBJ1-5; 9 bases match TRBD1. The CDR3 runs 15 residues. Germline-derived CDR1 and CDR2 are SGDLS and YYNGEE. The ends lost 5 bases at V and 4 bases at J; junction bases unmatched: 7. Based on the CDR3 plus reference TRBV9 and TRBJ1-5, the full variable domain is DSGVTQTPKHLITATGQRVTLRCSPRSGDLSVYWYQQSLDQGLQFLIQYYNGEERAKGNILERFSAQQFPDLHSELNLSSLELGDSALYFCASSSTGGSNQPQHFGDGTRLSIL.

This chain's CDR3 is CASSYSRQGEVAQYF. The CDR3 nucleotides are TGTGCCAGCAGTTACTCCAGACAGGGGGAAGTGGCCCAGTACTTC. The V gene is TRBV6-2 or TRBV6-3, the J gene TRBJ2-5; 9 nucleotides agree with TRBD1. The CDR3 is 15 residues long. Per the germline V gene, CDR1 is MNHEY and CDR2 is SVGEGT. Trimming removed 0 bases from V and 9 bases from J; junction bases left unmatched: 8.

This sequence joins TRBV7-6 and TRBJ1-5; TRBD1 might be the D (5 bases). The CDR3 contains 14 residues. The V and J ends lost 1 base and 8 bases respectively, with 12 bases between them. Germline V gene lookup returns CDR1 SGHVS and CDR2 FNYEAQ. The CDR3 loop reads CASSLGGDSKPQHF. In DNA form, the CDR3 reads TGTGCCAGCAGCTTAGGAGGTGACAGCAAGCCCCAGCATTTT.